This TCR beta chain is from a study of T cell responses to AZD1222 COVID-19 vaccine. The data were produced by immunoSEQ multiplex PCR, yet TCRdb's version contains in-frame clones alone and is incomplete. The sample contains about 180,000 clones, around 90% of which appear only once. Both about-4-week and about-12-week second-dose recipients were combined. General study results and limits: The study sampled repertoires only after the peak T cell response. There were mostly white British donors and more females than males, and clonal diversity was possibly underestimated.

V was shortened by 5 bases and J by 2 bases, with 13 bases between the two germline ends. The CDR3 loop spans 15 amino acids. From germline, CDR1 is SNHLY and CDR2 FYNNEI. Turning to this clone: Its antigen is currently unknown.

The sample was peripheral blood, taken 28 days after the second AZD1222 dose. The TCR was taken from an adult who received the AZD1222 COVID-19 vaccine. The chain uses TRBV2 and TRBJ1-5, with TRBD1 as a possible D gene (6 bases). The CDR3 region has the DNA TGTGCCAGCAGTTATGTGGACAGAGGCAATCAGCCCCAGCATTTT. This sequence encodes CASSYVDRGNQPQHF.